The next 3 T cell receptor beta chains were all read from a single sample in a study of cytomegalovirus exposure and HLA in healthy donors. The PCR ran on 60 Vbeta and 13 Jbeta primers. TCRdb's table, derived via immunoSEQ multiplex PCR, lists solely in-frame clones and lacks some. This table holds some 120,000 clones. The material sequenced was PBMCs. These receptors all stem from a man aged 18-30 years in good health and CMV-seronegative.

The J gene is TRBJ1-4, the V gene TRBV7-6, with D possibly matching TRBD1 (6 bases). The CDR3 has 16 amino acids. V lost 4 bases, J lost 6 bases, and 18 bases lay in between. Germline V gene data show CDR1 as SGHVS and CDR2 as FNYEAQ. CDR3 sequence (DNA): TGTGCCAGCAGCTCACCCACAGGGCCAGTGGATGAAAAACTGTTTTTT. Protein product: CASSSPTGPVDEKLFF.

This rearrangement joins TRBV6-4 to TRBJ1-1; 8 bases map to TRBD1. Unmatched junction bases numbered 1, after V lost 3 bases and J lost 4 bases. Germline V gene lookup returns CDR1 MRHNA and CDR2 SNTAGT. This CDR3 comprises 13 residues. The CDR3 nucleotides are TGTGCCAGCAGTGAAGGACAGGGCACTGAAGCTTTCTTT. Translation: CASSEGQGTEAFF.

The CDR3 sequence is CASSLGDRTDTQYF. CDR3 DNA sequence: TGTGCCAGCAGCCTCGGGGACAGAACAGATACGCAGTATTTT. This chain joins TRBV9 and TRBJ2-3; 7 bases fit TRBD1. Trimming at V came to 4 bases and at J to 3 bases, leaving 5 bases not matched to a gene. The germline V gene has CDR1 SGDLS and CDR2 YYNGEE. The CDR3 is made up of 14 amino acids.